Following are 9 T cell receptor beta chains from one sample sequenced in a study of regulatory and conventional T cells in breast cancer. TCRdb itself ran the PCR reads through MiXCR, one entry per CDR3 protein. Of about 16,000 distinct CDR3 sequences listed, approximately 32% are singletons. Source material: conventional T cells from blood. These receptors were taken from a female donor in good health.

About this clonotype itself: The junction and the germline gene differ at one end; a read error may be behind it. The chain uses TRBV7-9 and TRBJ1-2; D is possibly TRBD1 (5 bases). Per germline, CDR1 SEHNR and CDR2 FQNEAQ (reference sequence). The length of the CDR3 is 13 residues. The CDR3 reads CASSPEGNYGHTF. The CDR3 region has the DNA TGTGCCAGCAGCCCCGAGGGGAACTATGGCCACACCTTC.

This clonotype was found a few times. The gene calls are TRBV7-9 and TRBJ1-1; 8 positions match TRBD1. Germline CDR1 reads SEHNR; CDR2 reads FQNEAQ (reference sequence). The CDR3 sequence is 15 residues long. J gave up 4 bases and V 5 bases, and 9 bases lay outside the gene matches. In nucleotides, the CDR3 is TGTGCCAGCAGCACCCGGACAGGGTTGGCCACTGAAGCTTTCTTT. Protein sequence: CASSTRTGLATEAFF.

This clonotype was observed a handful of times. V and J are TRBV20-1 and TRBJ2-5, with 12 bases that match TRBD2. CDR1 is DFQATT, CDR2 SNEGSKA, per germline (reference sequence). The CDR3 runs to 19 residues. V shed 4 bases and J 2 bases; nucleotides not matched to a gene: 17. CDR3: CSATPGGPGTSGSQETQYF. As DNA, the CDR3 is TGCAGTGCTACCCCGGGGGGTCCAGGGACTAGCGGGTCACAAGAGACCCAGTACTTC.

Sample share makes this clonotype medium-sized. The genes are TRBV6-1 and TRBJ2-5, with a weak D call TRBD1 (6 bases). V lost 10 bases and J 5 bases, leaving 20 bases between the germline ends. Germline V gives CDR1 MNHNS, CDR2 SASEGT. The CDR3 runs 14 residues. The CDR3 sequence: CAILLRGFRETQYF. In DNA, the CDR3 is TGTGCCATCTTATTAAGGGGGTTCCGGGAGACCCAGTACTTC.

This clonotype qualifies as medium-sized. The V and J genes are TRBV19 and TRBJ2-1; 10 nucleotides align to TRBD2. V trimming: 3 bases; J trimming: 9 bases; junction bases outside the gene matches: 2. The CDR3 is 13 amino acids. CDR1 and CDR2 (germline): LNHDA, SQIVND (reference sequence). The CDR3 protein is CASSIRLAGEQFF. Here the CDR3 DNA reads TGTGCCAGTAGTATCAGACTAGCGGGTGAGCAGTTCTTC.

By sample fraction, this clonotype is medium-sized. The CDR3 nucleotides read TGTGCCAGCAGCCAACTAGGGGGCATTCAGTACTTC. Its translation is CASSQLGGIQYF. This chain links TRBV7-3 with TRBJ2-4; TRBD1 is a possible D gene (6 bases). The CDR3 spans 12 residues. Trimming pared 5 bases from V and 9 bases from J, leaving 11 bases between. Germline assignment: CDR1 SGHTA and CDR2 FQGTGA.

This rearrangement joins TRBV7-2 to TRBJ2-1, with 9 positions matching TRBD2. The trim removed 3 bases at V and 7 bases at J, leaving 7 bases unmatched. In germline, CDR1 is SGHTA, CDR2 FQGNSA. CDR3 length: 15 residues. CDR3 DNA sequence: TGTGCCAGCAGCTTGGGGCGGGGGGGCAATAATGAGCAGTTCTTC. This sequence encodes CASSLGRGGNNEQFF.

The chain joins TRBV3-1 to TRBJ1-1; 8 bases align to TRBD1. This CDR3 contains 13 residues. Germline trimming cut 3 bases from V and 11 bases from J; bases unmatched to any gene: 8. Germline lookup yields CDR1 LGHDT and CDR2 YNNKEL (reference sequence). The CDR3 loop is CASSHAGTGAAFF. The CDR3, as DNA: TGTGCCAGCAGCCACGCCGGGACAGGAGCCGCTTTCTTT.

This clonotype was counted between two and nine times. V is TRBV20-1 and J is TRBJ2-5; TRBD1 aligns across 8 bases. The CDR3 is made up of 14 amino acids. The ends lost 6 bases at V and 0 bases at J; junction bases unmatched: 6. Germline V gene data show CDR1 as DFQATT and CDR2 as SNEGSKA (reference sequence). The CDR3 here is CSARQGSNQETQYF. The DNA of the CDR3 is TGCAGTGCCCGACAGGGGTCAAACCAAGAGACCCAGTACTTC.